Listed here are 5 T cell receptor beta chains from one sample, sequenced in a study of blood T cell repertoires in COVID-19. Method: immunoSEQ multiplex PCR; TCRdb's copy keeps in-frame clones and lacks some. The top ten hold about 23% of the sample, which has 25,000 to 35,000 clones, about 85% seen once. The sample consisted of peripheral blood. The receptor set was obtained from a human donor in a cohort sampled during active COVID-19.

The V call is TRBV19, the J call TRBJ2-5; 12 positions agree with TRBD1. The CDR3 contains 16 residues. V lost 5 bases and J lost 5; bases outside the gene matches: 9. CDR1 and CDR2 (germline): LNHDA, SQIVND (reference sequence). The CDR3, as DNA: TGTGCCAGTAGTGGGACAGGGGGCGCAGTTGGCGAGACCCAGTACTTC. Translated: CASSGTGGAVGETQYF.

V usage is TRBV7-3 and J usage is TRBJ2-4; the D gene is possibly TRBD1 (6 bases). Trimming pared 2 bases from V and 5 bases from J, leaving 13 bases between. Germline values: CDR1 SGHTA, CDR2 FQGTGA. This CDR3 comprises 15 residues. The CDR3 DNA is TGTGCCAGCAGCTTACAGGGGACAACGCAAAACATTCAGTACTTC. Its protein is CASSLQGTTQNIQYF. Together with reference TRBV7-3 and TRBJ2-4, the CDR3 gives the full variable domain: GAGVSQTPSNKVTEKGKYVELRCDPISGHTALYWYRQSLGQGPEFLIYFQGTGAADDSGLPNDRFFAVRPEGSVSTLKIQRTERGDSAVYLCASSLQGTTQNIQYFGAGTRLSVL.

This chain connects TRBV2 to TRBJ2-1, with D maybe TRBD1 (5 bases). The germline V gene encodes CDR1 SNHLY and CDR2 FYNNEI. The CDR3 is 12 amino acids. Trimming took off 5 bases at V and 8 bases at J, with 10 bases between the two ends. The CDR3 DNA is TGTGCCAGCAGTCTACAGGTCTATGAGCAGTTCTTC. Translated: CASSLQVYEQFF.

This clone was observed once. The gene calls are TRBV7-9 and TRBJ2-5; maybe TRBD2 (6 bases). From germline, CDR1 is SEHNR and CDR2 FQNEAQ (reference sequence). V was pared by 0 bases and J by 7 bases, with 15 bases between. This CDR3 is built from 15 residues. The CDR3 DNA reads TGTGCCAGCAGCTTAGCTAGCGGAGCGAGGGGGACCCAGTACTTC. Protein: CASSLASGARGTQYF.

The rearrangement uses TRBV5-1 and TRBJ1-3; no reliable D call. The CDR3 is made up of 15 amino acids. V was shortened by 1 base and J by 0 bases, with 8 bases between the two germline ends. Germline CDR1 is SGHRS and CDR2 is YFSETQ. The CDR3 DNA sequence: TGCGCCAGCAGCTTGCAGGCCGGCTCTGGAAACACCATATATTTT. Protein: CASSLQAGSGNTIYF.